A selection of T cell receptor beta chains follows, all from one sample in a study of cytotoxic CD8 clonotypes in ibrutinib-treated CLL. This table comes from immunoSEQ multiplex PCR, and its TCRdb copy is limited to in-frame clones, with some not included. The table lists some 70,000 clones, over 75% of them singletons. The sample consisted of PBMCs, taken after 12 months of ibrutinib treatment. These receptor sequences come from a human donor with chronic lymphocytic leukemia. Both conserved end residues are part of each CDR3. Fields, in order: clone size, D gene, V gene, J gene, CDR3 DNA, CDR3 protein. D genes are given only for firm matches. The listing skips clone size in some rows; elsewhere it reads once, few, many or a size class.

clone_size: -
d_call: -
v_call: TRBV28
j_call: TRBJ1-2
cdr3_nt: TGTGCCAGCATAGACGGGGTTAACTATGGCTACACCTTC
cdr3_aa: CASIDGVNYGYTF

clone_size: -
d_call: TRBD1
v_call: TRBV7-2
j_call: TRBJ1-5
cdr3_nt: TGTGCCAGCAGCAGCCCAAGGACAGGGGGCAATCAGCCCCAGCATTTT
cdr3_aa: CASSSPRTGGNQPQHF

clone_size: -
d_call: TRBD1
v_call: TRBV2
j_call: TRBJ2-7
cdr3_nt: TGTGCCAGCAGTGAAGATCATCTGGGACAGGGCTTAAGCGAGCAGTACTTC
cdr3_aa: CASSEDHLGQGLSEQYF

clone_size: -
d_call: -
v_call: TRBV19
j_call: TRBJ2-1
cdr3_nt: TGTGCCAGTAGTTTTGTGGATTCCTACAATGAGCAGTTCTTC
cdr3_aa: CASSFVDSYNEQFF

clone_size: -
d_call: -
v_call: TRBV5-1
j_call: TRBJ1-1
cdr3_nt: TGCGCCAGCAGCTTGGCCATTTCAGACTGGAACACTGAAGCTTTCTTT
cdr3_aa: CASSLAISDWNTEAFF

clone_size: -
d_call: TRBD2
v_call: TRBV7-3
j_call: TRBJ2-1
cdr3_nt: TGTGCCAGCAGCTGGACTAGCGTCTCCTACAATGAGCAGTTCTTC
cdr3_aa: CASSWTSVSYNEQFF

clone_size: -
d_call: -
v_call: TRBV2
j_call: TRBJ1-6
cdr3_nt: TGTGCCAGCAGTAGTTCCCTTAATTCACCCCTCCACTTT
cdr3_aa: CASSSSLNSPLHF

clone_size: few
d_call: TRBD2
v_call: TRBV28
j_call: TRBJ2-7
cdr3_nt: TGTGCCAGCAGTTCTAGCGGGAGGGGCTACGAGCAGTACTTC
cdr3_aa: CASSSSGRGYEQYF

clone_size: -
d_call: TRBD1
v_call: TRBV30
j_call: TRBJ1-2
cdr3_nt: TGTGCCTTCCGGGACAGGGGATCGGATGGCTACACCTTC
cdr3_aa: CAFRDRGSDGYTF

clone_size: -
d_call: TRBD2
v_call: TRBV10-1
j_call: TRBJ2-1
cdr3_nt: TGCGCCAGCAGTGCCATGTCTAGCGGACAAAAACAAGAGCAGTTCTTC
cdr3_aa: CASSAMSSGQKQEQFF

clone_size: -
d_call: TRBD2
v_call: TRBV6-1
j_call: TRBJ2-4
cdr3_nt: TGTGCCAGCAGTGAAACTAGCGGGACCGGGGGATACTTC
cdr3_aa: CASSETSGTGGYF